The 3 T cell receptor beta chains below all came from one sample that was sequenced in a study of T cell repertoires in cytomegalovirus infection. TCRdb re-derived calls from the reads in MiXCR, one entry per CDR3 protein. The table includes around 550,000 distinct CDR3 sequences, about 25% detected once. The sample was PBMCs. The origin of the receptors is a human donor in good health (CMV status not recorded). Some clones in this sample may be carry-over from other donors' samples.

The V and J genes are TRBV20-1 and TRBJ1-6; 7 bases agree with TRBD1. J lost 5 bases, V lost 2 bases, and 12 bases had no gene match. The CDR3 covers 17 residues. Germline lookup yields CDR1 DFQATT and CDR2 SNEGSKA (reference sequence). This CDR3 reads CSARSGIRDSDNSPLHF. The CDR3 region has the DNA TGCAGTGCTAGAAGTGGCATTAGGGACAGCGATAATTCACCCCTCCACTTT.

This clonotype occurred a few times. As DNA, the CDR3 is TGTGCCATCAGGGGGGACAGCTCTGGAAACACCATATATTTT. This gives the protein CAIRGDSSGNTIYF. The chain uses TRBV10-3 and TRBJ1-3, with 7 bases identical to TRBD1. Per the germline V gene, CDR1 is ENHRY and CDR2 is SYGVKD. There are 14 residues in the CDR3. V gave up 6 bases and J gave up 0 bases; unmatched junction bases: 2.

This clonotype was picked up a small number of times. The chain combines TRBV6-1 with TRBJ2-1; 12 bases match TRBD2. Germline V CDR1 and CDR2: MNHNS, SASEGT. Trimming removed 2 bases from V and 4 bases from J; junction bases left unmatched: 3. This CDR3 has 16 amino acids. CDR3 in DNA: TGTGCCAGCAGTGAACCCGGGACTAGCGGGTACAATGAGCAGTTCTTC. It specifies CASSEPGTSGYNEQFF.